The source of this T cell receptor beta chain is a study of T cells in Graves' hyperthyroidism and ophthalmopathy. The CDR3 extends over 11 amino acids. V was shortened by 2 bases and J by 7 bases, with 6 bases between the two germline ends. Germline-derived CDR1 and CDR2 are LGHNA and YNFKEQ. Researchers took RNA transcripts and amplified the TCR beta CDR3 regions from them. The HTBI primer set drove a first-round RT-PCR of the TCR CDR3. Each CDR3 protein gets one entry after TCRdb re-called the multiplex PCR reads with MiXCR. Altogether hundreds of thousands of distinct CDR3 sequences are present, about 38% being singletons, with the ten largest covering 7% to 10%. This clonotype has a handful of counts.

The sequencing input was blood. This sequence was found in a man aged 18 to 35 with Graves' hyperthyroidism. The chain employs TRBV4-2 and TRBJ2-7, with unresolved D. The CDR3 bases are TGTGCCAGCAGCCAAACGAGAGAGCAGTACTTC. It encodes CASSQTREQYF.